Below, 21 T cell receptor beta chains from the same sample are listed, as sequenced in a study of OX40 agonist ivuxolimab in advanced cancers. The assay was immunoSEQ multiplex PCR, and TCRdb's table has in-frame clones only and misses some. The sample includes tens of thousands of clones, 80% to 90% seen only once; the top ten take approximately 0.76%. The sequencing here drew on CD4+ or CD8+ T cells sorted from blood, taken in a trial of the OX40 agonist ivuxolimab. The origin of the receptors is an adult with an advanced solid tumor such as melanoma, head and neck, liver or kidney cancer.

The chain employs TRBV7-6 and TRBJ2-2; no firm D call. The CDR3 covers 14 residues. V lost 5 bases to trimming and J lost 1 base, with 8 bases between them. Germline CDR1 SGHVS, CDR2 FNYEAQ. The CDR3 loop is CASSRSENTGELFF. The CDR3 nucleotides are TGTGCCAGCAGCCGGTCGGAGAACACCGGGGAGCTGTTTTTT.

This clone showed up just a few times. The chain is built from TRBV10-3 and TRBJ2-3; 8 positions agree with TRBD2. The germline V gene has CDR1 ENHRY and CDR2 SYGVKD. CDR3 length: 14 amino acids. Losses at the gene ends were 8 bases for V and 0 bases for J; bases not matched to a gene: 4. The CDR3 DNA reads as TGTGCCATCCAACTAGCGGAGAGCACAGATACGCAGTATTTT. Residues: CAIQLAESTDTQYF.

V is TRBV9 and J is TRBJ2-5; 7 bases line up with TRBD2. This CDR3 comprises 14 residues. V was clipped by 6 bases and J by 7 bases; unmatched bases: 12. CDR1 and CDR2 from the germline V gene are SGDLS and YYNGEE. CDR3 bases: TGTGCCAGCAACCGGGACGGGGGGATCATGACCCAGTACTTC. It translates to CASNRDGGIMTQYF.

The chain recombines TRBV21-1 with TRBJ1-2. TRBV21-1 has pseudogene status. This CDR3 contains 14 residues. The CDR3 is CASSKGGGNYGYTF. DNA for the CDR3: TGTGCCAGCAGCAAAGGAGGCGGTAACTATGGCTACACCTTC.

The chain couples TRBV5-6 to TRBJ2-7, with 10 bases lining up with TRBD1. The CDR3 loop spans 14 amino acids. The germline V gene encodes CDR1 SGHDT and CDR2 YYEEEE. V shed 4 bases and J 6 bases; nucleotides not matched to a gene: 7. The CDR3 loop is CASSPGTGAFEQYF. The CDR3 bases are TGTGCCAGCAGCCCCGGGACAGGGGCCTTCGAGCAGTACTTC.

The V gene is TRBV4-1, the J gene TRBJ2-3, with a tentative D call TRBD2 (6 bases). In germline, CDR1 is MGHRA, CDR2 YSYEKL. This CDR3 spans 14 amino acids. Trimming cost V 7 bases and J 3 bases, with 14 bases left between them. CDR3 loop: CASTVELATDTQYF. The CDR3 DNA reads TGCGCCAGCACCGTCGAACTAGCTACAGATACGCAGTATTTT.

The CDR3 region is CASSVARQTSGVDTQYF. The CDR3 nucleotides read TGTGCCAGCAGCGTAGCTCGGCAGACTAGCGGGGTTGATACGCAGTATTTT. The chain combines TRBV9 with TRBJ2-3; TRBD2 aligns across 11 bases. V trimming: 0 bases; J trimming: 6 bases; junction bases outside the gene matches: 9. The CDR3 runs 17 residues. Germline V lookup: CDR1 SGDLS, CDR2 YYNGEE.

The genes are TRBV20-1 and TRBJ2-7; unclear D gene. Germline CDR1 DFQATT, CDR2 SNEGSKA (reference sequence). Trimming stripped 0 bases from V and 3 bases from J, with 3 bases between. This CDR3 is built from 11 residues. In DNA, the CDR3 is TGCAGTGCTAGAGAAAACTACGAGCAGTACTTC. This encodes CSARENYEQYF.

CDR3 in amino acids: CASSPSGPSTDTQYF. DNA of the CDR3: TGTGCCAGCTCACCGTCGGGACCTAGCACAGATACGCAGTATTTT. V gene TRBV18 combines with J gene TRBJ2-3; D might be TRBD1 or TRBD2, each matching 5 bases. The V end was cut by 3 bases, the J end by 0 bases, with 10 bases between. From germline, CDR1 is KGHSH and CDR2 LQKENI. The CDR3 totals 15 residues.

The CDR3 here is CASSLTRTLSTDTQYF. The CDR3 nucleotides read TGTGCCAGCAGCTTAACCCGGACTCTTAGCACAGATACGCAGTATTTT. The V call is TRBV13, the J call TRBJ2-3; D may be TRBD2 (5 bases). Germline CDR1 and CDR2: PRHDT and FYEKMQ (reference sequence). Trimming removed 2 bases at V and 0 bases at J, with 12 bases between. The CDR3 is made up of 16 amino acids.

The genes are TRBV29-1 and TRBJ2-4; a possible D gene is TRBD2 (5 bases). This CDR3 is built from 12 residues. Trimming pared 4 bases from V and 2 bases from J, leaving 6 bases between. Germline V gives CDR1 SQVTM, CDR2 ANQGSEA. The CDR3 bases are TGCAGCGTTGGGACTCCCAAAAACATTCAGTACTTC. Translated, it gives CSVGTPKNIQYF.

The rearrangement joins TRBV5-1 to TRBJ2-1; tentatively, D is TRBD1 (5 bases). Germline V lookup: CDR1 SGHRS, CDR2 YFSETQ. The CDR3 totals 13 residues. Trimming shortened V by 0 bases and J by 7 bases, and 8 bases separated the two germline ends. CDR3 loop: CASSLAGSNEQFF. The CDR3 DNA sequence: TGCGCCAGCAGCTTGGCAGGGTCGAATGAGCAGTTCTTC.

The chain joins TRBV21-1 to TRBJ2-1; TRBD2, the table's D call, was not compared with the DNA. TRBV21-1 has pseudogene status. The CDR3 sequence is 14 residues long. The CDR3 DNA sequence: TGTGCCACTCCGGGGGGACTAGCGGGAGAAGAGCAGTTCTTC. Its translation is CATPGGLAGEEQFF.

The V gene is TRBV27, the J gene TRBJ1-6, with 8 positions matching TRBD1. Germline values: CDR1 MNHEY, CDR2 SMNVEV (reference sequence). The V and J ends lost 6 bases and 6 bases, in that order; junction bases with no gene match: 4. The CDR3 totals 14 residues. This chain's CDR3 is CASRLQGGNSPLHF. The CDR3 region has the DNA TGTGCCAGCAGGCTACAGGGGGGTAATTCACCCCTCCACTTT.

The J gene is TRBJ2-5, the V gene TRBV28, with D perhaps assigned TRBD1 or TRBD2 (5 bases each). The V gene lost 3 bases and the J gene lost 4 bases, with 15 bases spanning the gap. Looked up from germline, CDR1 is MDHEN and CDR2 is SYDVKM. This CDR3 region has 15 residues. DNA for the CDR3: TGTGCCAGCAGTTTGGGCAGATCGAGGGGAGAGACCCAGTACTTC. Its translation is CASSLGRSRGETQYF.

The chain is built from TRBV5-1 and TRBJ2-1; the D gene could be TRBD1 or TRBD2 (6 bases each). The V gene's germline CDR1 is SGHRS and CDR2 YFSETQ. The V end lost 2 bases, the J end lost 6 bases, and 15 bases lay between the germline ends. The CDR3 sequence is 15 residues long. CDR3 DNA: TGCGCCAGCAGCTTAAGCCTAGGGGGGATCAATGAGCAGTTCTTC. Translating gives CASSLSLGGINEQFF. Variable domain in full (rest from reference TRBV5-1 and TRBJ2-1): KAGVTQTPRYLIKTRGQQVTLSCSPISGHRSVSWYQQTPGQGLQFLFEYFSETQRNKGNFPGRFSGRQFSNSRSEMNVSTLELGDSALYLCASSLSLGGINEQFFGPGTRLTVL.

The chain carries TRBV5-6 and TRBJ2-3; 12 bases fit TRBD2. The CDR3 has 15 amino acids. Per the germline V gene, CDR1 is SGHDT and CDR2 is YYEEEE. V trimming: 2 bases; J trimming: 4 bases; junction bases outside the gene matches: 2. DNA of the CDR3: TGTGCCAGCAGCTTACTAGCGGGAGGATCAGATACGCAGTATTTT. This gives the protein CASSLLAGGSDTQYF.

The rearrangement uses TRBV2 and TRBJ2-2; D remains unclear. This CDR3 region has 15 residues. Per germline, CDR1 SNHLY and CDR2 FYNNEI. Trimming left V 3 bases short and J 1 base short, with 9 bases between. The CDR3 DNA sequence: TGTGCCAGCAGTGATCTCGGGTGGAACACCGGGGAGCTGTTTTTT. Its translation is CASSDLGWNTGELFF.

The V gene is TRBV27, the J gene TRBJ2-7, with unresolved D. This CDR3 is built from 14 residues. V was cut by 0 bases and J by 0 bases, with 6 bases left in between. Germline loops: CDR1 MNHEY, CDR2 SMNVEV (reference sequence). The CDR3 coding sequence is TGTGCCAGCAGTTTATCAAGGGACTCCTACGAGCAGTACTTC. Translation: CASSLSRDSYEQYF.

The chain employs TRBV9 and TRBJ2-7; TRBD2 aligns across 12 bases. Trimming at V came to 4 bases and at J to 4 bases, leaving 6 bases not matched to a gene. The V gene's germline CDR1 is SGDLS and CDR2 YYNGEE. The CDR3 spans 15 residues. The DNA for the CDR3 is TGTGCCAGCAGCCCTCGACTAGCGGGAGCGTACGAGCAGTACTTC. This translates into CASSPRLAGAYEQYF.

CDR3 in amino acids: CASSLLVEVETQYF. The DNA for the CDR3 is TGTGCCAGCAGCCTACTAGTGGAGGTTGAGACCCAGTACTTC. This sequence joins TRBV7-9 and TRBJ2-5; possible D gene TRBD2, 5 bases. Germline values: CDR1 SEHNR, CDR2 FQNEAQ (reference sequence). The ends were cut back, 5 bases at V and 5 bases at J, with 15 bases in the middle. This CDR3 region has 14 residues.